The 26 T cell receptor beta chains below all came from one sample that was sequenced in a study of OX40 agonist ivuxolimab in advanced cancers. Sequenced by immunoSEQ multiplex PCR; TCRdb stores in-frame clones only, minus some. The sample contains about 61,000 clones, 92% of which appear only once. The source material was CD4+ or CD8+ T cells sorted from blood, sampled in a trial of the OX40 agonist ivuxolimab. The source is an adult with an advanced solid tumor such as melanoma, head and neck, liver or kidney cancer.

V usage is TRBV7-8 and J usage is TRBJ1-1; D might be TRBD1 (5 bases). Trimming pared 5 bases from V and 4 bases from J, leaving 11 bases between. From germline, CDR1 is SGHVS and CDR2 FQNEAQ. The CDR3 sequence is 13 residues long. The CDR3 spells CASSSQGGTEAFF. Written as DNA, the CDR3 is TGTGCCAGCAGCAGCCAGGGCGGCACTGAAGCTTTCTTT.

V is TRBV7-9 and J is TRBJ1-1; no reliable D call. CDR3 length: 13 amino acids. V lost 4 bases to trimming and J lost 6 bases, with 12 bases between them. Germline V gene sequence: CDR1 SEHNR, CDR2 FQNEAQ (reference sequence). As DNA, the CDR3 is TGTGCCAGCAGCTCCCCGGAGGTCTCTGAAGCTTTCTTT. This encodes CASSSPEVSEAFF.

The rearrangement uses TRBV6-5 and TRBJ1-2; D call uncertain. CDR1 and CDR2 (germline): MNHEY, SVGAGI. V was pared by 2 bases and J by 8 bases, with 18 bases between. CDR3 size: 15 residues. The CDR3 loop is CASSYTPDSLWGYTF. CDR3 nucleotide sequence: TGTGCCAGCAGTTACACCCCGGACTCCCTGTGGGGCTACACCTTC.

CDR3 residues: CASSFQSSYNSPLHF. CDR3 DNA: TGTGCCAGCAGTTTTCAGTCAAGCTATAATTCACCCCTCCACTTT. This chain uses TRBV28 with TRBJ1-6; no clear D. The CDR3 covers 15 residues. Trimming removed 3 bases at V and 3 bases at J, with 9 bases between. CDR1 and CDR2 (germline): MDHEN, SYDVKM.

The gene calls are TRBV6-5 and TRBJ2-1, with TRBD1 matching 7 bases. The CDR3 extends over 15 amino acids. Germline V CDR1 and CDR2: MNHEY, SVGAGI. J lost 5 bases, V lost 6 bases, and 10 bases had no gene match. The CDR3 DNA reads TGTGCCAGCAGACCGAGACAGGGAATTAACAATGAGCAGTTCTTC. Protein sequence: CASRPRQGINNEQFF.

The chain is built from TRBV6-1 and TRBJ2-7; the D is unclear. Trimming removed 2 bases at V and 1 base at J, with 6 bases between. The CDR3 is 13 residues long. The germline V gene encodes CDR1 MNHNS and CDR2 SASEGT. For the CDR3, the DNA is TGTGCCAGCAGTGAATGGAGATCCTACGAGCAGTACGTC. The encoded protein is CASSEWRSYEQYV.

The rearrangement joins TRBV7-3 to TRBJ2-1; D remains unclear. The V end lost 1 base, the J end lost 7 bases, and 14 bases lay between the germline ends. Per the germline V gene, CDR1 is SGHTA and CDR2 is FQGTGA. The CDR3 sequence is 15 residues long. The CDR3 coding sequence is TGTGCCAGCAGCTTAAGCCTAGATAGATGGAATGAGCAGTTCTTC. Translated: CASSLSLDRWNEQFF.

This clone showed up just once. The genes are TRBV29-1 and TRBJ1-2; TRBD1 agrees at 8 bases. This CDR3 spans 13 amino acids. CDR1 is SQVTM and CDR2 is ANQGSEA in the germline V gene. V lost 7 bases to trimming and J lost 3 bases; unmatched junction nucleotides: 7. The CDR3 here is CSGETGADYGYTF. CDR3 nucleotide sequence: TGCAGCGGAGAGACAGGGGCGGACTATGGCTACACCTTC. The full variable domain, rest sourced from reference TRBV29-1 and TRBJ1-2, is SAVISQKPSRDICQRGTSLTIQCQVDSQVTMMFWYRQQPGQSLTLIATANQGSEATYESGFVIDKFPISRPNLTFSTLTVSNMSPEDSSIYLCSGETGADYGYTFGSGTRLTVV.

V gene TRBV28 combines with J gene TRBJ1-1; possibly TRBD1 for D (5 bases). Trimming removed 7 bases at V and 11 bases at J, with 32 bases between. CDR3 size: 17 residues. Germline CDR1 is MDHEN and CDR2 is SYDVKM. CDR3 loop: CASIPLYHPLGGMVAFF. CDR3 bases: TGTGCCAGCATTCCCCTCTACCACCCTCTGGGGGGGATGGTCGCTTTCTTT.

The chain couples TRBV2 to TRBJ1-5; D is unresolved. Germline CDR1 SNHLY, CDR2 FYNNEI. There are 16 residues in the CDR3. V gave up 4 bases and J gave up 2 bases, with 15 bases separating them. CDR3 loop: CASSAGDLVGNQPQHF. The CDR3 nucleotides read TGTGCCAGCAGTGCTGGGGATTTAGTGGGCAATCAGCCCCAGCATTTT. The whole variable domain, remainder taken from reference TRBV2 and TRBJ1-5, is EPEVTQTPSHQVTQMGQEVILRCVPISNHLYFYWYRQILGQKVEFLVSFYNNEISEKSEIFDDQFSVERPDGSNFTLKIRSTKLEDSAMYFCASSAGDLVGNQPQHFGDGTRLSIL.

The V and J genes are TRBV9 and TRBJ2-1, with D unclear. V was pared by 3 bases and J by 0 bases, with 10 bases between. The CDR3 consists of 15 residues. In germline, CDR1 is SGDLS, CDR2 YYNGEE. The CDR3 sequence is CASSEAYSSYNEQFF. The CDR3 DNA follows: TGTGCCAGCAGCGAGGCCTATAGCTCCTACAATGAGCAGTTCTTC.

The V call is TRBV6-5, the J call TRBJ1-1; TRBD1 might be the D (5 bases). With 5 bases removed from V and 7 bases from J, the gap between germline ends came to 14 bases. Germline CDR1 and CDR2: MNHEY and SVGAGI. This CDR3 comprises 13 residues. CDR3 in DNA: TGTGCCAGCAGTGGGGGAGGGGCAGGTGAAGCTTTCTTT. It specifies CASSGGGAGEAFF.

DNA of the CDR3: TGTGCCTGGAGTCACGGGGGCTCCTACGAGCAGTACGTC. Translation gives CAWSHGGSYEQYV. The rearrangement joins TRBV30 to TRBJ2-7; perhaps TRBD2 as D (6 bases). The CDR3 has 13 residues. V dropped 2 bases and J dropped 0 bases, with 8 bases sitting between them. From germline, CDR1 is GTSNPN and CDR2 SVGIG (reference sequence).

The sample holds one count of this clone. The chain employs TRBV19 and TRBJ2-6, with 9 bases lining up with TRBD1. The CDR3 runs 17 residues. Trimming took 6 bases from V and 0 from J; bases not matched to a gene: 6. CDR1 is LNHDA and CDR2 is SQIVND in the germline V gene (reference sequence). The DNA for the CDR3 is TGTGCCAGTAGGGGGACAGGGTCCAACTCTGGGGCCAACGTCCTGACTTTC. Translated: CASRGTGSNSGANVLTF.

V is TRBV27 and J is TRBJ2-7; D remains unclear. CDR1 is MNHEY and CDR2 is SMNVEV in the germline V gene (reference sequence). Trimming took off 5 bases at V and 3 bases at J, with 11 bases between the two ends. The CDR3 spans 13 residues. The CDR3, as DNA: TGTGCCAGCAGTCCCGTGAGTGTCTACGAGCAGTACTTC. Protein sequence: CASSPVSVYEQYF.

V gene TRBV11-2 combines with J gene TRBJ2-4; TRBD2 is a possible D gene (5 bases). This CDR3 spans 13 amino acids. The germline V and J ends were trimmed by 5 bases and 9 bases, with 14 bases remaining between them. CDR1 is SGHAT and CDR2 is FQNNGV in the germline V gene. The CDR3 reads CASSPGGWGIQYF. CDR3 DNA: TGTGCCAGCAGCCCAGGCGGGTGGGGCATTCAGTACTTC.

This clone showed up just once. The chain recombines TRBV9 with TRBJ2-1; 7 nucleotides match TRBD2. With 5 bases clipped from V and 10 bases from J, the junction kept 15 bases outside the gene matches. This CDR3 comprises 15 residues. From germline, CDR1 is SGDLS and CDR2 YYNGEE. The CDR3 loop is CASSGGSLGREEQFF. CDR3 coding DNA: TGTGCCAGCAGTGGCGGGAGCCTGGGGAGGGAGGAGCAGTTCTTC.

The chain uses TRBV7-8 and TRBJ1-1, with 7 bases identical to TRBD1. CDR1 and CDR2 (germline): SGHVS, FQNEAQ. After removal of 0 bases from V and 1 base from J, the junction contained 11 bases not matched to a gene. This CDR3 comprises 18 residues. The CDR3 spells CASSLAGATGAENTEAFF. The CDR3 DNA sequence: TGTGCCAGCAGCTTAGCCGGGGCAACAGGGGCGGAGAACACTGAAGCTTTCTTT.

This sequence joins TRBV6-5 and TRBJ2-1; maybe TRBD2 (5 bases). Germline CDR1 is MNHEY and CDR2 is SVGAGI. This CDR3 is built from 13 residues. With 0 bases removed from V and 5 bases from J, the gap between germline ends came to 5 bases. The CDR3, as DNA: TGTGCCAGCAGTTACTCGGAGGACAATGAGCAGTTCTTC. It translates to CASSYSEDNEQFF.

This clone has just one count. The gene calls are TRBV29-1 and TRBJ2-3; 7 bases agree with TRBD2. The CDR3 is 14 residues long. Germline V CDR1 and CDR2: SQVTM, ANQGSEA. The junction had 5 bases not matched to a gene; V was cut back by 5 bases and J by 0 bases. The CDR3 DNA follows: TGCAGCGTTTTCCTAGCGGAGAGCACAGATACGCAGTATTTT. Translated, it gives CSVFLAESTDTQYF.

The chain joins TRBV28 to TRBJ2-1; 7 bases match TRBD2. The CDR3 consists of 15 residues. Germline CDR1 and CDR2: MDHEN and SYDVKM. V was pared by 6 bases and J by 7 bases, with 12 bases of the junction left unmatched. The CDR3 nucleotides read TGTGCCAGCAGCCCATGGGGGGGGGAATCTAATGAGCAGTTCTTC. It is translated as CASSPWGGESNEQFF.

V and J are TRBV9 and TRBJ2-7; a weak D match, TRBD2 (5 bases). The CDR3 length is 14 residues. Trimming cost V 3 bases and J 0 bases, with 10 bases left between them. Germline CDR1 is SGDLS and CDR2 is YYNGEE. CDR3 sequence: CASSGRASSYEQYV. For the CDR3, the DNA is TGTGCCAGCAGCGGGCGGGCGAGCTCCTACGAGCAGTACGTC.

CDR3 protein: CASSYSRGPTDTQYF. DNA for the CDR3: TGTGCCAGCAGTTACTCCAGGGGTCCCACAGATACGCAGTATTTT. This chain connects TRBV6-5 to TRBJ2-3, with a possible D match to TRBD1 (6 bases). CDR1 MNHEY and CDR2 SVGAGI come from the germline V gene. The CDR3 length is 15 residues. Trimming stripped 0 bases from V and 2 bases from J, with 9 bases between.

The CDR3 sequence: CASRRLAGTAYEQYV. CDR3 in DNA: TGTGCCAGCAGACGACTAGCGGGAACAGCCTACGAGCAGTACGTC. The J gene is TRBJ2-7, the V gene TRBV7-9; TRBD2 matches at 11 bases. The CDR3 is 15 amino acids. Germline V CDR1 and CDR2: SEHNR, FQNEAQ (reference sequence). The V gene end was trimmed by 6 bases and the J gene end by 2 bases; junction bases not matched to a gene: 6.

This chain's CDR3 is CAISETLGELFF. The CDR3 coding sequence is TGTGCCATCAGTGAGACCCTCGGGGAGCTGTTTTTT. J is TRBJ2-2 and V is TRBV10-3; D gene ambiguous. This CDR3 has 12 amino acids. V was shortened by 2 bases and J by 7 bases, with 5 bases between the two germline ends. Germline loops: CDR1 ENHRY, CDR2 SYGVKD.

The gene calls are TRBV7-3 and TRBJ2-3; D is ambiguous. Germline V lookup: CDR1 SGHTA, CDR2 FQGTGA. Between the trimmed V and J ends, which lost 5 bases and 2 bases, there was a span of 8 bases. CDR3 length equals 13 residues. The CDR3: CASSAISTDTQYF. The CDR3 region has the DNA TGTGCCAGCAGCGCAATCTCCACAGATACGCAGTATTTT.